This TCR beta chain was identified in a study of identical twins. Overall study findings and caveats: Donors were not followed over many years; analysis was cross-sectional.

This clonotype has just a few counts. Antigen specificity is unknown. One entry per CDR3 protein results from TCRdb running MiXCR on the 5' RACE reads. The repertoire holds 420,000 or so distinct CDR3 sequences, with about 18% as singletons. V trimming: 6 bases; J trimming: 0 bases; junction bases outside the gene matches: 12. This CDR3 has 17 residues. CDR1 and CDR2 from the germline V gene are DFQATT and SNEGSKA (reference sequence). The chain has TRBV20-1 and TRBJ2-3; 10 nucleotides align to TRBD2. The sequenced material came from naive T cells sorted from blood. The sequence came from a man between 45 and 60 years old in good health. The CDR3 loop reads CSAQPQLAGPSTDTQYF. CDR3 in DNA: TGCAGTGCCCAACCCCAACTAGCGGGACCCAGCACAGATACGCAGTATTTT.